A single sample gave rise to the 2 T cell receptor beta chains below, sequenced in a study of technical replicates of blood from a handful of donors (dated by TCRdb to about 2017). Libraries were built with the immunoSEQ multiplex PCR assay. Not all clones reach the TCRdb copy of this immuneACCESS table, which keeps in-frame sequences only. Checked studies attribute under half of the gap to unresolved V genes and leave the rest unexplained. The sample table records 90,000 to 100,000 clones; about 95% of these occur just once. The ten most abundant clones make up 0.36% of the sample. The sequenced sample was T cells isolated from PBMCs. The receptors come from a human donor in good health.

With respect to this clone: Compared with germline, one end of the junction differs, possibly owing to a read error. The chain is built from TRBV13 and TRBJ2-1, with TRBD2 matching 7 bases. The length of the CDR3 is 12 residues. Per the germline V gene, CDR1 is PRHDT and CDR2 is FYEKMQ (reference sequence). The CDR3 DNA is TGTGCCAGCAGGTTAGCGGGCAATGAGCAGTTCTTC. Residues: CASRLAGNEQFF.

This sequence joins TRBV19 and TRBJ2-5; D uncertain. The CDR3 is 12 amino acids. Trimming took off 4 bases at V and 5 bases at J, with 8 bases between the two ends. Germline CDR1 is LNHDA and CDR2 is SQIVND (reference sequence). The CDR3 sequence: CASSTGWETQYF. For the CDR3, the DNA is TGTGCCAGTAGTACCGGGTGGGAGACCCAGTACTTC.